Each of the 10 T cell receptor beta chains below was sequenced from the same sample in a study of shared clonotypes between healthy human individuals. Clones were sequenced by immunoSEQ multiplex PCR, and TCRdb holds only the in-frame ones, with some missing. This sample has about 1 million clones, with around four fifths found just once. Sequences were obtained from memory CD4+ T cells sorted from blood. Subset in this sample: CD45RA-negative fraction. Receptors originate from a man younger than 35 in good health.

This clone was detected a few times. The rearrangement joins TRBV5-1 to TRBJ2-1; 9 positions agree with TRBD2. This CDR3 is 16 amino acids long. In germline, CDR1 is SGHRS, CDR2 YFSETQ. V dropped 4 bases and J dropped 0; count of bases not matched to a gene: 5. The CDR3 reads CASSPLAGSSYNEQFF. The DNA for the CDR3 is TGCGCCAGCAGCCCCCTAGCGGGGAGCTCCTACAATGAGCAGTTCTTC.

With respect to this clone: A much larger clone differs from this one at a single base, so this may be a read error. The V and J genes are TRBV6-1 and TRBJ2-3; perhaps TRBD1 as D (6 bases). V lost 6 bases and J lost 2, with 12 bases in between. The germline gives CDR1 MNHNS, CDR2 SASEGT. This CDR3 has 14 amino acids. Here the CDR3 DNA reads TGTGCCAGCAGCCTACAGGGTTTCACAGATACGCAGTATTTT. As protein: CASSLQGFTDTQYF.

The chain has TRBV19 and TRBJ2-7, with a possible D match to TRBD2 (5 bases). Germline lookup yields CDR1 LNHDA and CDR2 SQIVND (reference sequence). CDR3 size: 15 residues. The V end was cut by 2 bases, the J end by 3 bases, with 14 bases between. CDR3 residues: CASSITTGSFYEQYF. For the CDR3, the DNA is TGTGCCAGTAGTATAACCACGGGATCCTTCTACGAGCAGTACTTC. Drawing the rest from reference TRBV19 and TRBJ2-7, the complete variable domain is DGGITQSPKYLFRKEGQNVTLSCEQNLNHDAMYWYRQDPGQGLRLIYYSQIVNDFQKGDIAEGYSVSREKKESFPLTVTSAQKNPTAFYLCASSITTGSFYEQYFGPGTRLTVT.

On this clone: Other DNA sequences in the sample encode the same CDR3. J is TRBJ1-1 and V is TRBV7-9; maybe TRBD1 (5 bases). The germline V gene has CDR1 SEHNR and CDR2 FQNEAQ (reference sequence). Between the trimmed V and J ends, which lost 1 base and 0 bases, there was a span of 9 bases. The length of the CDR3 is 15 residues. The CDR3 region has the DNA TGTGCCAGCAGCTTAGATGGGGCCATGAACACTGAAGCTTTCTTT. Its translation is CASSLDGAMNTEAFF.

The CDR3, as DNA: TGTGCCAGCAGCTTAGATTTGGGGGTGAGGTCACCCCTCCACTTT. It translates to CASSLDLGVRSPLHF. The V call is TRBV11-2, the J call TRBJ1-6; a weak D match, TRBD1 (5 bases). Per the germline V gene, CDR1 is SGHAT and CDR2 is FQNNGV. The V gene lost 0 bases and the J gene lost 10 bases, with 13 bases spanning the gap. CDR3 length equals 15 residues.

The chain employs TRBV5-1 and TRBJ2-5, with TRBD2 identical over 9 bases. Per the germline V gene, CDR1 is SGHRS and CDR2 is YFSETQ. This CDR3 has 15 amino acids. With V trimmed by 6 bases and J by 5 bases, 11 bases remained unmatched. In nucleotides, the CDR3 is TGCGCCAGCATCGTTGGCGGGGGGGCCGAGGAGACCCAGTACTTC. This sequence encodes CASIVGGGAEETQYF.

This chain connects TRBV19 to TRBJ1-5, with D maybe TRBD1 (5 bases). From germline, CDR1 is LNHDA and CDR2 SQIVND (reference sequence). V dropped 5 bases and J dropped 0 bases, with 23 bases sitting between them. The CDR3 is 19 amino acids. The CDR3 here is CASSSPNRLGTNSNQPQHF. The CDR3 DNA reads TGTGCCAGTAGTTCCCCGAACAGGTTGGGTACAAATAGCAATCAGCCCCAGCATTTT.

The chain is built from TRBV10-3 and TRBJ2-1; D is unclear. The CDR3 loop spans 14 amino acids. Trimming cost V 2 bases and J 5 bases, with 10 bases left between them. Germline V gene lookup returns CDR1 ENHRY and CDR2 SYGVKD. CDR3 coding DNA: TGTGCCATCAGTGAGGTAACCTTAGACAATGAGCAGTTCTTC. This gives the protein CAISEVTLDNEQFF.

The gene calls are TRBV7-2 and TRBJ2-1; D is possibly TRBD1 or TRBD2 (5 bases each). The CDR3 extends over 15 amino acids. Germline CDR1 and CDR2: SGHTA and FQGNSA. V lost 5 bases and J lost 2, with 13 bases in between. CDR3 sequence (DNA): TGTGCCAGCAGCACCGGGGCAACACCCTACAATGAGCAGTTCTTC. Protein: CASSTGATPYNEQFF. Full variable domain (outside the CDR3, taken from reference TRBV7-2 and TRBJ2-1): GAGVSQSPSNKVTEKGKDVELRCDPISGHTALYWYRQSLGQGLEFLIYFQGNSAPDKSGLPSDRFSAERTGGSVSTLTIQRTQQEDSAVYLCASSTGATPYNEQFFGPGTRLTVL.

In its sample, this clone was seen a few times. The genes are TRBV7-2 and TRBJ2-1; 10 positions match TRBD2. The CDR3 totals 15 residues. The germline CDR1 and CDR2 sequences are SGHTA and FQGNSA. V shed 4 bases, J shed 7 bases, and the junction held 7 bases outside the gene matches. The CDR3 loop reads CASSSPWTSGNEQFF. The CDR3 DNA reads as TGTGCCAGCAGCTCCCCTTGGACTAGCGGTAATGAGCAGTTCTTC.